This T cell receptor beta chain came from a study of CD8 T cells in Susac syndrome. Random hexamers served to reverse transcribe about 0.5 to 1 ug RNA. Across 54 Vbeta and 13 Jbeta, immunoSEQ multiplex PCR amplified TCR beta CDR3. TCRdb itself ran the immunoSEQ multiplex PCR reads through MiXCR, one entry per CDR3 protein. The table includes roughly 400,000 distinct CDR3 sequences, approximately 89% detected once. Germline V gives CDR1 LGHDT, CDR2 YNNKEL (reference sequence). Trimming removed 4 bases from V and 3 bases from J, with 9 bases in between. This CDR3 spans 13 amino acids. This clonotype has a single count. In the multiple sclerosis control group, patients were treatment-naive and had stable or active relapsing-remitting disease. CD8+ and CD4+ T cells were negatively isolated; TEMRA cells were FACS-enriched.

The chain has TRBV3-1 and TRBJ1-1; D call uncertain. This TCR was sampled from a human donor with multiple sclerosis. The material sequenced was CD8+ T cells from PBMCs. The CDR3 reads CASSPWGYTEAFF. The DNA of the CDR3 is TGTGCCAGCAGCCCGTGGGGATACACTGAAGCTTTCTTT.